Listed here are 13 T cell receptor beta chains from one sample, sequenced in a study of spatial heterogeneity in lung cancer. Time point here: sample taken at primary tumor resection. TCRdb reanalysed the 5' RACE reads using MiXCR and keeps one entry per CDR3 protein. Of some 39,000 distinct CDR3 sequences detected, over 6.5% appear once; the ten largest clones hold about 45%. Sequences were derived from PBMCs, sampled at surgery. The receptor source for this set is a female donor with early-stage non-small cell lung cancer.

There are many counts of this clonotype. V is TRBV12-3 or TRBV12-4 and J is TRBJ1-2; 7 positions agree with TRBD1. V gave up 5 bases and J gave up 4 bases; unmatched junction bases: 4. The CDR3 is made up of 13 amino acids. The DNA for the CDR3 is TGTGCCAGCAGTAGTACAGGGGCCTATGGCTACACCTTC. This encodes CASSSTGAYGYTF.

This clonotype turned up a few times. The chain combines TRBV9 with TRBJ2-1; 7 nucleotides align to TRBD2. The CDR3 totals 16 residues. Trimming removed 3 bases from V and 2 bases from J; junction bases left unmatched: 8. Germline loops: CDR1 SGDLS, CDR2 YYNGEE. CDR3 amino acids: CASSALPAGAYNEQFF. The CDR3 DNA sequence: TGTGCCAGCAGCGCTCTGCCGGCGGGAGCCTACAATGAGCAGTTCTTC.

This clonotype has at least ten counts. The CDR3 DNA sequence: TGTGCCAGCAGCGTAAATCTGGGTAACTACGAGCAGTACTTC. This encodes CASSVNLGNYEQYF. The chain employs TRBV9 and TRBJ2-7; the D is unclear. This CDR3 comprises 14 residues. The V end was cut by 1 base, the J end by 3 bases, with 11 bases between. Germline V gene lookup returns CDR1 SGDLS and CDR2 YYNGEE.

This clonotype showed up many times. The genes are TRBV5-1 and TRBJ2-7; TRBD1 agrees at 7 bases. The germline gives CDR1 SGHRS, CDR2 YFSETQ. Trimming took 2 bases from V and 0 from J; bases not matched to a gene: 8. The CDR3 is 16 residues long. The chain's CDR3 is CASSLGHRDSSYEQYF. The DNA for the CDR3 is TGCGCCAGCAGCTTAGGTCACCGGGACAGCTCCTACGAGCAGTACTTC.

In its sample, this clonotype was seen many times. The V and J genes are TRBV12-3 or TRBV12-4 and TRBJ2-2, with a weak D call TRBD2 (6 bases). CDR3 size: 14 residues. Trimming removed 3 bases from V and 10 bases from J, with 15 bases in between. The CDR3: CASSFGGAHPELFF. CDR3 coding DNA: TGTGCCAGCAGTTTCGGCGGGGCGCACCCGGAGCTGTTTTTT.

Concerning this clonotype: Since a much larger clone is just one base distant, this may be a read error. The genes are TRBV15 and TRBJ1-4; D unresolved. This CDR3 is 16 amino acids long. Germline CDR1 reads LNHNV; CDR2 reads YYDKDF (reference sequence). DNA of the CDR3: TGTACCACCAGCAGCCCCTCGGAGAAAACTAATGAAAAACTGTTTTTT. It yields the protein CTTSSPSEKTNEKLFF.

This clonotype has at least ten counts. The gene calls are TRBV29-1 and TRBJ1-1, with D unresolved. The CDR3 is made up of 13 amino acids. V lost 3 bases, J lost 2 bases, and 10 bases lay in between. Germline values: CDR1 SQVTM, CDR2 ANQGSEA. The CDR3 coding sequence is TGCAGCGTTGAGCGTAGACTTAACACTGAAGCTTTCTTT. This codes for CSVERRLNTEAFF.

This clonotype was counted ten times or more. The chain combines TRBV7-9 with TRBJ1-2; TRBD1 might be the D (5 bases). This CDR3 spans 13 amino acids. Germline CDR1 SEHNR, CDR2 FQNEAQ (reference sequence). The V end lost 4 bases, the J end lost 8 bases, and 14 bases lay between the germline ends. CDR3: CASSSTGTAGYTF. CDR3 DNA sequence: TGTGCCAGCAGCTCCACCGGGACTGCGGGCTACACCTTC.

Regarding this clonotype: Just one base apart from a much larger clone, this may be a read error. The chain carries TRBV13 and TRBJ2-7; 7 bases match TRBD1. Germline V CDR1 and CDR2: PRHDT, FYEKMQ (reference sequence). The CDR3 extends over 14 amino acids. The CDR3 DNA follows: TGTGTCAGCAGCTCGGGACAGCCTTTCCGGGAGCAGTACTTC. It is translated as CVSSSGQPFREQYF.

At least ten counts were recorded for this clonotype. The chain joins TRBV12-3 or TRBV12-4 to TRBJ1-5; TRBD1 might be the D (5 bases). The CDR3 extends over 15 amino acids. The germline V and J ends were trimmed by 0 bases and 6 bases, with 12 bases remaining between them. CDR3 protein: CASSLAPGTRQPQHF. Written as DNA, the CDR3 is TGTGCCAGCAGTTTAGCGCCAGGGACGCGTCAGCCCCAGCATTTT.

Note on this clonotype: A much bigger clone sits one base away, suggesting this may be a read error. The rearrangement joins TRBV20-1 to TRBJ2-3; D is possibly TRBD1 or TRBD2 (5 bases each). CDR3 length: 15 amino acids. Per the germline V gene, CDR1 is DFQATT and CDR2 is SNEGSKA (reference sequence). In DNA, the CDR3 is TGCGGTGCTGGTCGGGACCCTGGGGGCACAGATACGCAGTATTTT. Translated, it gives CGAGRDPGGTDTQYF.

V is TRBV4-1 and J is TRBJ1-1, with 9 bases matching TRBD1. The V and J ends lost 3 bases and 6 bases, in that order; junction bases with no gene match: 8. CDR3 length equals 15 residues. Germline V lookup: CDR1 MGHRA, CDR2 YSYEKL. CDR3 residues: CASSHRDRAKPEAFF. CDR3 coding DNA: TGCGCCAGCAGCCATCGGGACAGGGCGAAACCTGAAGCTTTCTTT.

The chain has TRBV10-2 and TRBJ1-2, with TRBD1 as a possible D gene (6 bases). CDR3 length: 14 amino acids. CDR1 WSHSY and CDR2 SAAADI come from the germline V gene. V lost 0 bases, J lost 6 bases, and 11 bases lay in between. The CDR3 DNA reads TGCGCCAGCAGTGAGTCAAAACAGGGTAATGGCTACACCTTC. Its translation is CASSESKQGNGYTF.